Following are 31 T cell receptor beta chains from one sample sequenced in a study of breast tumors, draining lymph nodes, adjacent tissues. MiXCR, applied by TCRdb to the multiplex PCR reads, yields one record per CDR3 protein. The sample shows approximately 230,000 distinct CDR3 sequences, under 40% of them seen only once. The lymph nodes were axillary draining lymph nodes from breast cancer patients. The sample was axillary lymph node tissue. These receptors were taken from a female donor with breast cancer. Some clones in this sample may be carry-over from other donors' samples.

This chain joins TRBV5-8 and TRBJ1-2, with D uncertain. Germline V lookup: CDR1 SGHTS, CDR2 YDEGEE. Trimming removed 4 bases from V and 4 bases from J, with 17 bases in between. The CDR3 spans 15 residues. The DNA for the CDR3 is TGTGCCAGCAGCCCGGATTATCCCTCCGGCTATGGCTACACCTTC. Protein product: CASSPDYPSGYGYTF.

This chain connects TRBV2 to TRBJ2-3; D may be TRBD2 (7 bases). The V end lost 6 bases, the J end lost 11 bases, and 27 bases lay between the germline ends. Germline lookup yields CDR1 SNHLY and CDR2 FYNNEI. This CDR3 comprises 16 residues. CDR3 coding DNA: TGTGCCAGCAGGCGCCGGGCGGGGGCCTACAACAATGAGCAGTATTTT. The encoded protein is CASRRRAGAYNNEQYF.

This clonotype has ten or more counts. The chain employs TRBV29-1 and TRBJ2-3; TRBD2 agrees at 13 bases. CDR1 SQVTM and CDR2 ANQGSEA come from the germline V gene. The junction had 5 bases not matched to a gene; V was cut back by 7 bases and J by 10 bases. This CDR3 is built from 12 residues. The CDR3 loop reads CSGGLAGDAQYF. The DNA for the CDR3 is TGCAGCGGTGGACTAGCGGGGGACGCGCAGTATTTT.

This clonotype was detected a few times. V usage is TRBV7-2 and J usage is TRBJ2-7, with 8 bases that match TRBD1. In germline, CDR1 is SGHTA, CDR2 FQGNSA. The CDR3 is 16 amino acids. The V segment lost 5 bases and the J segment 5 bases; nucleotides outside the gene matches: 14. In DNA form, the CDR3 reads TGTGCCAGCAGCCGAACCGCGACAGGGGTGGGTAACGAGCAGTACTTC. Encoded protein: CASSRTATGVGNEQYF. The complete variable domain, with remaining parts taken from reference TRBV7-2 and TRBJ2-7, reads GAGVSQSPSNKVTEKGKDVELRCDPISGHTALYWYRQSLGQGLEFLIYFQGNSAPDKSGLPSDRFSAERTGGSVSTLTIQRTQQEDSAVYLCASSRTATGVGNEQYFGPGTRLTVT.

Worth noting for this clonotype: A much larger clone differs from this one at a single base, so this may be a read error. The genes are TRBV20-1 and TRBJ2-2; 10 positions agree with TRBD2. CDR3 length equals 16 residues. Losses at the gene ends were 1 base for V and 5 bases for J; bases not matched to a gene: 7. Looked up from germline, CDR1 is DFQATT and CDR2 is SNEGSKA (reference sequence). The CDR3 nucleotides read TGCAGTGCTAGAGCGGCTAGCGGGGGTCCTACCGGGGAGCTGTTTTTT. Protein product: CSARAASGGPTGELFF.

The chain carries TRBV20-1 and TRBJ1-1; TRBD1 matches 9 bases. The trim removed 4 bases at V and 2 bases at J, leaving 2 bases unmatched. The CDR3 covers 13 residues. Germline-derived CDR1 and CDR2 are DFQATT and SNEGSKA (reference sequence). CDR3 coding DNA: TGCAGTGCTATACAGGGGGCTAACACTGAAGCTTTCTTT. Translation gives CSAIQGANTEAFF.

The V gene is TRBV3-1, the J gene TRBJ2-1; TRBD2 agrees at 8 bases. Unmatched junction bases numbered 10, after V lost 0 bases and J lost 6 bases. Germline V gene lookup returns CDR1 LGHDT and CDR2 YNNKEL (reference sequence). This CDR3 comprises 17 residues. The CDR3 protein is CASSQDRDGRETNEQFF. The CDR3 DNA reads as TGTGCCAGCAGCCAAGATCGCGACGGGAGGGAAACCAATGAGCAGTTCTTC.

The sample holds many counts of this clonotype. The V gene is TRBV9, the J gene TRBJ1-6; D is perhaps TRBD1 (6 bases). The CDR3 runs to 14 residues. Per the germline V gene, CDR1 is SGDLS and CDR2 is YYNGEE. Trimming shortened V by 2 bases and J by 8 bases, and 11 bases separated the two germline ends. The CDR3 sequence: CASSVGDTYSPLHF. As DNA, the CDR3 is TGTGCCAGCAGCGTGGGGGACACGTATTCACCCCTCCACTTT. The whole variable domain, remainder taken from reference TRBV9 and TRBJ1-6, is DSGVTQTPKHLITATGQRVTLRCSPRSGDLSVYWYQQSLDQGLQFLIQYYNGEERAKGNILERFSAQQFPDLHSELNLSSLELGDSALYFCASSVGDTYSPLHFGNGTRLTVT.

This clonotype was detected ten times or more. V gene TRBV28 combines with J gene TRBJ2-7; weak D call: TRBD2 (6 bases). V was trimmed by 7 bases and J by 4 bases, leaving 11 bases between them. The germline V gene has CDR1 MDHEN and CDR2 SYDVKM. CDR3 size: 12 residues. The CDR3 region is CASKGLRYEQYF. CDR3 DNA: TGTGCCAGCAAGGGACTTCGGTACGAGCAGTACTTC.

Comments on this clonotype: This may stem from a read error, because a much larger clone lies one nucleotide away. V gene TRBV5-5 combines with J gene TRBJ1-5; D ambiguous. V lost 0 bases and J 9 bases, leaving 16 bases between the germline ends. The V gene's germline CDR1 is SGHKS and CDR2 YYEKEE (reference sequence). The CDR3 totals 15 residues. DNA for the CDR3: TGTGCCAGCAGCTTGGCTGCAGCATCAGCGGGGCCCCAGCATTTT. This translates into CASSLAAASAGPQHF.

As regards this clonotype: A clone one base away is much larger, so this may be a read error. The conserved final phenylalanine or tryptophan is absent from the CDR3, which likely points to a read error. This chain joins TRBV7-2 and TRBJ2-7; D may be TRBD2 (6 bases). Germline V gives CDR1 SGHTA, CDR2 FQGNSA. This CDR3 is 14 amino acids long. Trimming left V 0 bases short and J 6 bases short, with 12 bases between. The CDR3 DNA sequence: TGTGCCAGCAGCTTAGCACTAGCCGCATTCGAGCAGTACCTC. Protein product: CASSLALAAFEQYL.

This clonotype was seen repeatedly, ten times or more. The chain employs TRBV3-1 and TRBJ1-2; D is uncertain. Trimming pared 1 base from V and 8 bases from J, leaving 14 bases between. Germline CDR1 and CDR2: LGHDT and YNNKEL (reference sequence). The CDR3 covers 14 residues. CDR3 loop: CASSQVSGDSGYTF. The CDR3 nucleotides read TGTGCCAGCAGCCAAGTTTCCGGGGATTCAGGCTACACCTTC.

This clonotype was recorded many times. V usage is TRBV12-5 and J usage is TRBJ1-2; D is perhaps TRBD1 (6 bases). From germline, CDR1 is LGHNT and CDR2 FRNRAP. This CDR3 contains 14 residues. V lost 5 bases and J lost 4, with 14 bases in between. The CDR3 sequence is CASGPPRQAYGYTF. In nucleotides, the CDR3 is TGTGCTAGTGGTCCCCCGCGACAGGCCTATGGCTACACCTTC.

A few counts support this clonotype. The gene calls are TRBV6-1 and TRBJ2-1; 9 nucleotides line up with TRBD2. V dropped 4 bases and J dropped 7; count of bases not matched to a gene: 8. The CDR3 totals 15 residues. CDR1 and CDR2 (germline): MNHNS, SASEGT. The CDR3, as DNA: TGTGCCAGCAGTGGACCGGGACTAGCTTTTAATGAGCAGTTCTTC. Translation: CASSGPGLAFNEQFF.

In regard to this clonotype: Given a much more abundant clone one base away, this may be a read error. The chain has TRBV9 and TRBJ2-3; D is perhaps TRBD2 (5 bases). Germline CDR1 and CDR2: SGDLS and YYNGEE. The CDR3 is made up of 18 amino acids. Trimming shortened V by 5 bases and J by 2 bases, and 24 bases separated the two germline ends. The CDR3 region is CASSDTFQTTTHTDTQYF. CDR3 coding DNA: TGTGCCAGCAGTGATACTTTTCAGACTACCACCCACACAGATACGCAGTATTTT.

This clonotype was recorded at least ten times. In this CDR3 the conserved last residue, phenylalanine or tryptophan, is missing, so a read error is likely. The DNA is omitted, as the CDR3 cannot be located on it reliably, and the CDR3 follows TCRdb's listing. The chain recombines TRBV20-1 with TRBJ1-4. Germline-derived CDR1 and CDR2 are DFQATT and SNEGSKA (reference sequence). The CDR3 is 8 amino acids in total, end residues counted. The CDR3 sequence is CSARRPYL.

This clonotype occurred many times. The V gene is TRBV6-6, the J gene TRBJ2-5; 7 bases fit TRBD2. The junction had 10 bases not matched to a gene; V was cut back by 4 bases and J by 2 bases. The V gene's germline CDR1 is MNHNY and CDR2 SVGAGI (reference sequence). This CDR3 has 16 amino acids. Here the CDR3 DNA reads TGTGCCAGCAGTTCGGGGGGTTTGACGCCTCAAGAGACCCAGTACTTC. Translation gives CASSSGGLTPQETQYF.

The sample holds many counts of this clonotype. This chain joins TRBV11-3 and TRBJ2-1; 7 bases map to TRBD1. Germline CDR1 SGHNT, CDR2 YENEEA. With V trimmed by 1 base and J by 2 bases, 5 bases remained unmatched. The CDR3 spans 16 residues. For the CDR3, the DNA is TGTGCCAGCAGCTTAGTGGGGACAGTACCCTACAATGAGCAGTTCTTC. Residues: CASSLVGTVPYNEQFF.

The table lists this clonotype with many counts. V and J are TRBV5-4 and TRBJ2-2; D gene ambiguous. Germline V CDR1 and CDR2: SGHNT, YYREEE (reference sequence). The CDR3 loop spans 13 amino acids. V was pared by 2 bases and J by 5 bases, with 7 bases between. The CDR3 sequence: CASSLSRTGELFF. As DNA, the CDR3 is TGTGCCAGCAGCTTAAGTCGAACCGGGGAGCTGTTTTTT.

This clonotype occurred many times. J is TRBJ1-2 and V is TRBV7-2, with D perhaps TRBD1 (6 bases). There are 14 residues in the CDR3. Trimming left V 5 bases short and J 8 bases short, with 18 bases between. The V gene's germline CDR1 is SGHTA and CDR2 FQGNSA. CDR3 DNA sequence: TGTGCCAGCAGCAGAGACAGGAGGGCGGGGGGCTACACCTTC. It encodes CASSRDRRAGGYTF.

The chain couples TRBV24-1 to TRBJ2-3; perhaps D is TRBD1 or TRBD2 (6 bases each). The CDR3 is 16 residues long. Germline V gene data show CDR1 as KGHDR and CDR2 as SFDVKD. Between the trimmed V and J ends, which lost 4 bases and 6 bases, there was a span of 19 bases. DNA for the CDR3: TGTGCCACCAGTGACCCCCCGGGGGCAGGGGCGGATACGCAGTATTTT. Amino acid sequence: CATSDPPGAGADTQYF.

Remarks on this clonotype: This may come from a read error, since a much larger clone is one base off. The chain carries TRBV5-1 and TRBJ2-1; D gene uncertain. The V end was cut by 5 bases, the J end by 5 bases, with 11 bases between. CDR1 and CDR2 from the germline V gene are SGHRS and YFSETQ. The CDR3 loop spans 13 amino acids. The CDR3 region has the DNA TGCGCCAGCAGAGGGAATACCAACAATGAGCAGTTCTTC. As protein: CASRGNTNNEQFF.

The chain is built from TRBV7-2 and TRBJ2-5; 10 nucleotides agree with TRBD1. CDR3 length: 13 amino acids. The junction had 6 bases not matched to a gene; V was cut back by 5 bases and J by 9 bases. CDR1 is SGHTA, CDR2 FQGNSA, per germline. The CDR3 DNA follows: TGTGCCAGCAGCCATAGGGGGACAGGGGCCCAGTACTTC. Translation: CASSHRGTGAQYF.

Note on this clonotype: This CDR3 fails to terminate in the conserved phenylalanine or tryptophan, so it likely reflects a read error. The gene calls are TRBV19 and TRBJ2-1, with D maybe TRBD1 (6 bases). Looked up from germline, CDR1 is LNHDA and CDR2 is SQIVND (reference sequence). The CDR3 contains 16 residues. V was clipped by 8 bases and J by 2 bases, with 19 bases between them. CDR3 sequence (DNA): TGTGCCAGTCGGGTCAACAGGGCCAGTGCCTACAATGAGCAGTTCTCC. Protein product: CASRVNRASAYNEQFS.

This clonotype was picked up a small number of times. In this CDR3 the conserved last residue, phenylalanine or tryptophan, is missing, so a read error is likely. The DNA is omitted, as the CDR3 cannot be located on it reliably, and the CDR3 follows TCRdb's listing. This chain connects TRBV14 to TRBJ1-6. The CDR3 is 8 residues long, ends included. The germline V gene encodes CDR1 SGHDN and CDR2 FVKESK. CDR3 loop: CASSQGNV.

This clonotype was seen many times. A read error may produce the germline difference seen at one junction end. The J gene is TRBJ2-7, the V gene TRBV6-6, with 8 bases fitting TRBD1. The CDR3 covers 18 residues. The germline V gene has CDR1 MNHNY and CDR2 SVGAGI (reference sequence). The CDR3 reads CASSHSNLSTGGPYEQYF. As DNA, the CDR3 is TGTGCCAGCAGTCACTCGAATTTGAGCACAGGGGGTCCCTACGAGCAGTACTTC.

Many counts were recorded for this clonotype. The genes are TRBV20-1 and TRBJ2-5; TRBD1 matches 7 bases. Germline values: CDR1 DFQATT, CDR2 SNEGSKA (reference sequence). J was trimmed by 2 bases and V by 6 bases; bases with no gene match: 6. There are 13 residues in the CDR3. The DNA of the CDR3 is TGCAGTGCCACTACAGGGGCTCAAGAGACCCAGTACTTC. Translation gives CSATTGAQETQYF.

The gene calls are TRBV25-1 and TRBJ1-2; D gene uncertain. V was shortened by 6 bases and J by 12 bases, with 17 bases between the two germline ends. The CDR3 runs 12 residues. In germline, CDR1 is MGHDK, CDR2 SYGVNS. The CDR3: CASRDGPSGNTF. Here the CDR3 DNA reads TGTGCCAGCAGGGACGGACCCTCTGGAAACACCTTC.

There are many counts of this clonotype. Written as DNA, the CDR3 is TGCGCCAGCAGCTTGACGGCTAGCGGGGGCGAGCAGTTCTTC. Its protein is CASSLTASGGEQFF. The rearrangement links TRBV5-1 to TRBJ2-1; TRBD2 matches 10 bases. The CDR3 contains 14 residues. Trimming at V came to 1 base and at J to 10 bases, leaving 5 bases not matched to a gene. Germline V gene sequence: CDR1 SGHRS, CDR2 YFSETQ.

Worth noting for this clonotype: This may come from a read error, since a much larger clone is one base off. The rearrangement links TRBV7-2 to TRBJ1-2; D is unresolved. The germline V gene encodes CDR1 SGHTA and CDR2 FQGNSA. CDR3 length: 14 amino acids. This CDR3 reads CAGSLYSLGNGYTF. CDR3 nucleotide sequence: TGTGCCGGCAGCTTATATTCTTTGGGTAATGGCTACACCTTC.

This clonotype was detected many times. In nucleotides, the CDR3 is TGCAGTGCAACAAGGACAGGACAGACAAACTATGGCTACACCTTC. Protein sequence: CSATRTGQTNYGYTF. V is TRBV20-1 and J is TRBJ1-2; 7 bases line up with TRBD1. CDR1 is DFQATT, CDR2 SNEGSKA, per germline (reference sequence). This CDR3 spans 15 amino acids. V lost 6 bases and J lost 2; bases outside the gene matches: 12.